Following are 8 T cell receptor beta chains from one sample sequenced in a study of sequential checkpoint blockade in melanoma. Treatment defined: randomized to nivolumab then ipilimumab (arm A) or the reverse (arm B). Using immunoSEQ multiplex PCR, the repertoire was profiled, and TCRdb retains in-frame clones only, with some absent. In the table there are over 10,000 clones, 60% to 80% of which are singletons. The material was CD8+ T cells sorted from blood (inferred from file names), obtained from a patient given nivolumab and ipilimumab in sequence. These receptors were taken from a human donor with melanoma.

The V call is TRBV4-1, the J call TRBJ2-3, with 9 bases that match TRBD1. The CDR3 has 19 residues. J lost 2 bases, V lost 2 bases, and 14 bases had no gene match. CDR1 is MGHRA, CDR2 YSYEKL, per germline. This chain's CDR3 is CASSQWDKTGGPLTDTQYF. CDR3 in DNA: TGCGCCAGCAGCCAATGGGATAAGACAGGGGGACCCCTCACAGATACGCAGTATTTT.

The chain is built from TRBV4-1 and TRBJ2-7; D gene ambiguous. CDR3 length: 14 residues. V lost 1 base and J 2 bases, leaving 9 bases between the germline ends. Germline-derived CDR1 and CDR2 are MGHRA and YSYEKL. The CDR3 sequence is CASSQVSRTYEQYF. As DNA, the CDR3 is TGCGCCAGCAGCCAAGTAAGCCGAACCTACGAGCAGTACTTC.

The chain has TRBV28 and TRBJ2-5; a possible D gene is TRBD2 (6 bases). The ends were cut back, 4 bases at V and 4 bases at J, with 19 bases in the middle. The CDR3 covers 16 residues. From germline, CDR1 is MDHEN and CDR2 SYDVKM. CDR3 sequence: CASSSPRGRERETQYF. The CDR3 region has the DNA TGTGCCAGCAGTTCGCCGAGGGGCCGGGAGAGAGAGACCCAGTACTTC.

This chain joins TRBV11-2 and TRBJ2-1; no reliable D call. The V gene's germline CDR1 is SGHAT and CDR2 FQNNGV. The V and J ends lost 5 bases and 6 bases respectively, with 8 bases between them. The CDR3 sequence is 12 residues long. CDR3 residues: CASSRWSNEQFF. DNA of the CDR3: TGTGCCAGCAGCAGATGGAGCAATGAGCAGTTCTTC.

This chain connects TRBV27 to TRBJ1-1; D uncertain. This CDR3 spans 14 amino acids. Germline values: CDR1 MNHEY, CDR2 SMNVEV (reference sequence). Deletions cut 3 bases from V and 0 bases from J, with 8 bases between. This chain's CDR3 is CASSFNSLNTEAFF. DNA for the CDR3: TGTGCCAGCAGTTTCAACAGCCTGAACACTGAAGCTTTCTTT.

V usage is TRBV6-5 and J usage is TRBJ2-5, with TRBD1 identical over 10 bases. Unmatched junction bases numbered 1, after V lost 5 bases and J lost 4 bases. The CDR3 extends over 13 amino acids. The germline V gene has CDR1 MNHEY and CDR2 SVGAGI. CDR3 residues: CASSGQGVETQYF. DNA of the CDR3: TGTGCCAGCAGTGGACAGGGGGTAGAGACCCAGTACTTC.

The rearrangement uses TRBV7-6 and TRBJ2-5, with 7 bases aligning to TRBD2. The V gene's germline CDR1 is SGHVS and CDR2 FNYEAQ. V was clipped by 5 bases and J by 2 bases; unmatched bases: 8. The CDR3 runs 15 residues. The CDR3 here is CASSRWASGQETQYF. The CDR3 DNA is TGTGCCAGCAGCCGGTGGGCTAGCGGACAAGAGACCCAGTACTTC.

The chain uses TRBV13 and TRBJ2-7; 10 nucleotides align to TRBD2. With 4 bases clipped from V and 4 bases from J, the junction kept 4 bases outside the gene matches. The germline gives CDR1 PRHDT, CDR2 FYEKMQ (reference sequence). The length of the CDR3 is 14 residues. As DNA, the CDR3 is TGTGCCAGCAGCTACCTAGCGGGAGAATACGAGCAGTACTTC. As protein: CASSYLAGEYEQYF. Based on the CDR3 plus reference TRBV13 and TRBJ2-7, the full variable domain is AAGVIQSPRHLIKEKRETATLKCYPIPRHDTVYWYQQGPGQDPQFLISFYEKMQSDKGSIPDRFSAQQFSDYHSELNMSSLELGDSALYFCASSYLAGEYEQYFGPGTRLTVT.